Shown below are 3 T cell receptor beta chains from a single sample sequenced in a study of control samples from healthy donors and cancer patients. Sequenced by immunoSEQ multiplex PCR; TCRdb stores in-frame clones only, minus some. The sample totals fewer than 200,000 clones; its top ten clones hold approximately 2.2%. Sequences were obtained from blood. The receptors were sampled from a young woman in good health.

V usage is TRBV27 and J usage is TRBJ2-3, with 7 bases aligning to TRBD2. CDR1 MNHEY and CDR2 SMNVEV come from the germline V gene (reference sequence). Trimming took 2 bases from V and 2 from J; bases not matched to a gene: 7. CDR3 length equals 16 residues. Written as DNA, the CDR3 is TGTGCCAGCAGTTTAGGAGCGGGGCCCGCCACAGATACGCAGTATTTT. Protein product: CASSLGAGPATDTQYF.

The chain couples TRBV18 to TRBJ1-2; TRBD1 aligns across 7 bases. From germline, CDR1 is KGHSH and CDR2 LQKENI. V trimming: 0 bases; J trimming: 8 bases; junction bases outside the gene matches: 6. The CDR3 spans 14 residues. CDR3 in DNA: TGTGCCAGCTCACCACCTTTTGGACAGGCGGGCTACACCTTC. Its translation is CASSPPFGQAGYTF.

The chain is built from TRBV12-3 or TRBV12-4 and TRBJ1-5; D is uncertain. Deletions cut 8 bases from V and 7 bases from J, with 12 bases between. This CDR3 region has 12 residues. The CDR3 protein is CASGGWGQPQHF. The CDR3 region has the DNA TGTGCCAGCGGAGGATGGGGACAGCCCCAGCATTTT.